This T cell receptor beta chain stems from a study of T cells after yellow fever vaccination. Study results and limitations: Most primary-vaccination clones recurred post-booster (around 95% CD4, 88% CD8).

MiXCR was run by TCRdb on the 5' RACE reads, yielding one entry per CDR3 protein. Of 95,000 to 100,000 distinct CDR3 sequences listed, roughly 6% are singletons. This clonotype has a count of ten or more. What it recognizes is unknown. CDR1 and CDR2 from the germline V gene are LNHNV and YYDKDF (reference sequence). The V segment lost 4 bases and the J segment 2 bases; nucleotides outside the gene matches: 6. The CDR3 has 16 residues. Sequenced here: CD8+ T cells sorted from PBMCs, sampled 10 days after the yellow fever booster vaccination. The sequence was collected from a man younger than 35 who received the YFV17D yellow fever vaccine. The V and J genes are TRBV15 and TRBJ2-3; 10 nucleotides align to TRBD1. The CDR3 sequence is CATSNRGQGITDTQYF. Here the CDR3 DNA reads TGTGCCACCAGCAACAGGGGACAGGGGATCACAGATACGCAGTATTTT.